The sequence of this T cell receptor beta chain was determined in a study of CD8+ T cells in alopecia areata. Looking at the study overall: A regimen of oral tofacitinib, 5 to 10 mg twice daily, was given to treated patients.

There are 12 residues in the CDR3. Germline-derived CDR1 and CDR2 are GTSNPN and SVGIG (reference sequence). After removal of 0 bases from V and 15 bases from J, the junction contained 5 bases not matched to a gene. Whole-study results and caveats: There were also resident alphabeta T cells of normal skin sequenced in scalp samples.

Sequencing templates came from extracted RNA that was reverse transcribed into cDNA. Data came from immunoSEQ multiplex PCR; TCRdb stores just in-frame clones and leaves some out. The data contain more than 200,000 clones, around 67% of them seen just once; the ten biggest clones take up 1.2%. Comment on this clone: Antigen unknown.

The rearrangement links TRBV30 to TRBJ1-6; 7 bases align to TRBD1. The receptor comes from a human donor with alopecia areata. The sample in question was CD4+ T cells sorted from blood, obtained at week 0. The CDR3 loop reads CAWSVQGPGLHF. CDR3 coding DNA: TGTGCCTGGAGTGTACAGGGGCCCGGCCTCCACTTT.